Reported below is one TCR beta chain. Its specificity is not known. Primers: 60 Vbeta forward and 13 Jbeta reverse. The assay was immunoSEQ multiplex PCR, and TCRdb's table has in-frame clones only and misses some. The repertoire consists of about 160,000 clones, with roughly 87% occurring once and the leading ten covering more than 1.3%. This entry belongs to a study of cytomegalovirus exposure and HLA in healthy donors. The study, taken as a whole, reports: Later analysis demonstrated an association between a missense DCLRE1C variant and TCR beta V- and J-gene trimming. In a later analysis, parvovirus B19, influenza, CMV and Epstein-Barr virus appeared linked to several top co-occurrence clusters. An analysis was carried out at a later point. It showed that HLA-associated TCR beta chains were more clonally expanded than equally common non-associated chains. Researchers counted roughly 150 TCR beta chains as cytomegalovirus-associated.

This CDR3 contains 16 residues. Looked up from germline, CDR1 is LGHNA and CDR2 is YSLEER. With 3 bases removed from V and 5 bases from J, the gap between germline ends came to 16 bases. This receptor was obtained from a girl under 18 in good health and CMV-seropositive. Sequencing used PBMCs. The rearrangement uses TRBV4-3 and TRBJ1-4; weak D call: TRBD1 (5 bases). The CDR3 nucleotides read TGCGCCAGCAGCCATACTGAGGGACTGCAGAATGAAAAACTGTTTTTT. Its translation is CASSHTEGLQNEKLFF.